One and the same sample provided the 27 T cell receptor beta chains below, sequenced in a study of Ad26.COV2.S vaccination and SARS-CoV-2 variants (dated by TCRdb to the early 2020s). The library was generated by the immunoSEQ multiplex PCR assay. TCRdb retrieved this table from immuneACCESS and kept in-frame rearrangements only. Not all clones are present; in checked studies, unresolved V genes account for under half, and no reason is known for the remainder. Across this sample there are about 320,000 clones, with 86% seen only once. The ten largest clones represent under 2% of the sample. The sample's treatment or condition, from its label and the paper: around 19 received Ad26.COV2.S at low or high dose, single or two shots; about 5 received placebo; per-sample allocation not given. Repertoires of vaccine and placebo recipients were sequenced from samples taken on day 63 after the first injection.

Source: peripheral blood, taken in a trial of Ad26.COV2.S vaccine versus placebo. The receptors were gathered from a person aged 18-60 years who received the Ad26.COV2.S COVID-19 vaccine or a placebo.

V and J are TRBV4-1 and TRBJ2-5, with 12 nucleotides matching TRBD2. Looked up from germline, CDR1 is MGHRA and CDR2 is YSYEKL. V trimming: 0 bases; J trimming: 4 bases; junction bases outside the gene matches: 3. This CDR3 contains 16 residues. The CDR3 loop reads CASSQDSLAGGETQYF. As DNA, the CDR3 is TGCGCCAGCAGCCAAGATTCACTAGCGGGGGGAGAGACCCAGTACTTC.

The chain carries TRBV6-5 and TRBJ1-2, with D possibly being TRBD1 (5 bases). Trimming stripped 0 bases from V and 8 bases from J, with 10 bases between. CDR3 length equals 13 residues. The germline V gene encodes CDR1 MNHEY and CDR2 SVGAGI. For the CDR3, the DNA is TGTGCCAGCAGTTACTCCAGGGACGAGGGCTACACCTTC. Translated: CASSYSRDEGYTF.

The chain has TRBV20-1 and TRBJ1-1; no reliable D call. With 4 bases removed from V and 0 bases from J, the gap between germline ends came to 3 bases. CDR1 is DFQATT, CDR2 SNEGSKA, per germline (reference sequence). The CDR3 runs 11 residues. The CDR3 coding sequence is TGCAGTGCTACGGTGAACACTGAAGCTTTCTTT. Translated: CSATVNTEAFF.

V gene TRBV30 combines with J gene TRBJ1-1, with D possibly matching TRBD1 (5 bases). This CDR3 has 14 amino acids. The germline V and J ends were trimmed by 5 bases and 1 base, with 14 bases remaining between them. CDR1 is GTSNPN, CDR2 SVGIG, per germline (reference sequence). CDR3 region: CAWGGIIRNTEAFF. CDR3 bases: TGTGCCTGGGGGGGAATTATAAGGAACACTGAAGCTTTCTTT.

This chain links TRBV7-2 with TRBJ2-5; the match to TRBD2 covers 10 bases. V lost 2 bases, J lost 5 bases, and 5 bases stayed unmatched. CDR1 SGHTA and CDR2 FQGNSA come from the germline V gene. This CDR3 is 15 amino acids long. CDR3 DNA sequence: TGTGCCAGCAGCTTATCAGCGGGGGGGCCCGAGACCCAGTACTTC. It codes for CASSLSAGGPETQYF.

V is TRBV9 and J is TRBJ2-1, with unresolved D. Between the trimmed V and J ends, which lost 2 bases and 1 base, there was a span of 10 bases. CDR3 length equals 15 residues. The V gene's germline CDR1 is SGDLS and CDR2 YYNGEE. This CDR3 reads CASSVFGSSYNEQFF. CDR3 nucleotides: TGTGCCAGCAGCGTTTTTGGCAGTTCCTACAATGAGCAGTTCTTC.

The genes are TRBV4-3 and TRBJ2-7; TRBD1 matches at 10 bases. Germline V gene sequence: CDR1 LGHNA, CDR2 YSLEER. V was clipped by 1 base and J by 7 bases; unmatched bases: 7. The CDR3 is 15 residues long. The CDR3 sequence is CASSQASTGGQEQYF. CDR3 nucleotide sequence: TGCGCCAGCAGCCAAGCTTCGACAGGGGGCCAAGAGCAGTACTTC.

The CDR3 region has the DNA TGTGCCAGCTCCCTGGGACAGAATAGTCAGCCCCAGCATTTT. This translates into CASSLGQNSQPQHF. The V and J genes are TRBV18 and TRBJ1-5; 7 bases are shared with TRBD1. The J segment lost 6 bases and the V segment lost 6 bases, leaving 8 bases of the junction unmatched. The germline CDR1 and CDR2 sequences are KGHSH and LQKENI. There are 14 residues in the CDR3.

The chain has TRBV5-4 and TRBJ2-1, with a possible D match to TRBD2 (6 bases). The CDR3 length is 13 residues. Germline V gene lookup returns CDR1 SGHNT and CDR2 YYREEE (reference sequence). V was cut by 0 bases and J by 6 bases, with 7 bases left in between. CDR3 sequence: CASSLAGGNEQFF. CDR3 coding DNA: TGTGCCAGCAGCTTGGCCGGGGGCAATGAGCAGTTCTTC.

This sequence joins TRBV6-6 and TRBJ1-2; D is undetermined. The CDR3 has 14 residues. Germline V lookup: CDR1 MNHNY, CDR2 SVGAGI (reference sequence). V was pared by 2 bases and J by 2 bases, with 9 bases between. The chain's CDR3 is CASSYGGENYGYTF. The CDR3, as DNA: TGTGCCAGCAGTTACGGTGGGGAGAACTATGGCTACACCTTC.

The chain is built from TRBV10-3 and TRBJ2-3; D possibly uses TRBD1 or TRBD2 (5 bases each). CDR1 and CDR2 (germline): ENHRY, SYGVKD. This CDR3 contains 14 residues. The V end was cut by 6 bases, the J end by 6 bases, with 16 bases between. CDR3 in DNA: TGTGCCATCAGGGGGGACGGAGGTGGCGATACGCAGTATTTT. It specifies CAIRGDGGGDTQYF.

There are a few counts of this clone. V and J are TRBV11-2 and TRBJ1-2; the D is unclear. The CDR3 covers 14 residues. Trimming took off 1 base at V and 5 bases at J, with 11 bases between the two ends. Germline V gives CDR1 SGHAT, CDR2 FQNNGV. The CDR3 loop is CASSLAVKKYGYTF. The CDR3 DNA reads as TGTGCCAGCAGCTTAGCTGTCAAGAAATATGGCTACACCTTC.

This clone was seen at least ten times. The chain joins TRBV21-1 to TRBJ1-2. TRBV21-1 is shown as a pseudogene. This CDR3 contains 15 residues. The CDR3 sequence: CASSKLGTSGDGYTF. CDR3 nucleotide sequence: TGTGCCAGCAGCAAATTGGGGACGTCAGGAGACGGCTACACCTTC.

This clone has a handful of counts. The chain uses TRBV5-1 and TRBJ1-5, with 7 bases fitting TRBD1. The CDR3 length is 16 residues. Germline lookup yields CDR1 SGHRS and CDR2 YFSETQ. Trimming cost V 0 bases and J 2 bases; bases outside gene matches: 5. CDR3 coding DNA: TGCGCCAGCAGCTTGGAGCCAGGGGGAGGCAATCAGCCCCAGCATTTT. Residues: CASSLEPGGGNQPQHF.

The chain links TRBV6-1 to TRBJ1-2, with no clear D. The CDR3 runs 14 residues. Trimming took 3 bases from V and 0 from J, leaving 8 bases between them. Germline V gene sequence: CDR1 MNHNS, CDR2 SASEGT. The CDR3 nucleotides are TGTGCCAGCAGTGAGGGCCTAGCTAACTATGGCTACACCTTC. This translates into CASSEGLANYGYTF.

The CDR3 nucleotides are TGTGCCAGCAGCCACCGGGACCTCGCTTACAATGAGCAGTTCTTC. It encodes CASSHRDLAYNEQFF. The chain is built from TRBV7-9 and TRBJ2-1, with D perhaps assigned TRBD1 or TRBD2 (5 bases each). Germline V gene data show CDR1 as SEHNR and CDR2 as FQNEAQ (reference sequence). Deletions cut 5 bases from V and 4 bases from J, with 15 bases between. The CDR3 length is 15 residues.

The chain joins TRBV3-1 (or the pseudogene TRBV3-2) to TRBJ2-1; possibly TRBD1 or TRBD2 for D (5 bases each). V lost 4 bases to trimming and J lost 10 bases, with 20 bases between them. Germline V gives CDR1 LGHDT, CDR2 YNNKEL (reference sequence). The CDR3 is 15 amino acids. This CDR3 is CASSLARPPRGEQFF. CDR3 in DNA: TGTGCCAGCAGCCTAGCGCGGCCCCCCCGGGGCGAGCAGTTCTTC.

The CDR3 reads CSARDLRYTF. In DNA, the CDR3 is TGCAGTGCTAGAGATCTTAGGTACACCTTC. The chain combines TRBV20-1 with TRBJ1-2; no firm D call. Trimming left V 0 bases short and J 11 bases short, with 7 bases between. The germline CDR1 and CDR2 sequences are DFQATT and SNEGSKA (reference sequence). The CDR3 sequence is 10 residues long.

The chain employs TRBV29-1 and TRBJ2-7, with D unresolved. The germline V and J ends were trimmed by 3 bases and 1 base, with 7 bases remaining between them. This CDR3 region has 12 residues. Germline assignment: CDR1 SQVTM and CDR2 ANQGSEA. Here the CDR3 reads CSVDGSSYEQYF. The CDR3, as DNA: TGCAGCGTTGATGGCAGTTCCTACGAGCAGTACTTC.

This chain connects TRBV29-1 to TRBJ1-1; D is undetermined. The CDR3 is 12 residues long. Deletions cut 4 bases from V and 4 bases from J, with 10 bases between. In germline, CDR1 is SQVTM, CDR2 ANQGSEA. The CDR3 spells CSVAISRTEAFF. The DNA of the CDR3 is TGCAGCGTTGCTATCTCCCGCACTGAAGCTTTCTTT.

The chain links TRBV19 to TRBJ1-2; 9 bases align to TRBD1. Germline CDR1 reads LNHDA; CDR2 reads SQIVND (reference sequence). CDR3 length: 13 amino acids. V lost 8 bases to trimming and J lost 6 bases; unmatched junction nucleotides: 7. The CDR3, as DNA: TGTGCCAGTGCCGGGGACAGGGTTGATGGCTACACCTTC. Translating it yields CASAGDRVDGYTF.

The gene calls are TRBV10-3 and TRBJ2-1; 9 bases map to TRBD2. Germline trimming cut 6 bases from V and 0 bases from J; bases unmatched to any gene: 0. The CDR3 has 14 residues. CDR1 is ENHRY and CDR2 is SYGVKD in the germline V gene. The CDR3 loop reads CAIRRGGSYNEQFF. The CDR3 bases are TGTGCCATCAGGCGGGGGGGCTCCTACAATGAGCAGTTCTTC.

In its sample, this clone was seen once. The chain combines TRBV7-2 with TRBJ1-1; D is uncertain. Trimming cost V 1 base and J 0 bases, with 3 bases left between them. The CDR3 has 13 amino acids. The germline CDR1 and CDR2 sequences are SGHTA and FQGNSA. The CDR3 DNA is TGTGCCAGCAGCTTAGGGATGAACACTGAAGCTTTCTTT. Residues: CASSLGMNTEAFF.

The chain joins TRBV5-1 to TRBJ2-2; 8 bases map to TRBD2. Germline V gene lookup returns CDR1 SGHRS and CDR2 YFSETQ. The V and J ends lost 2 bases and 8 bases, in that order; junction bases with no gene match: 8. This CDR3 has 15 residues. The CDR3 DNA reads TGCGCCAGCAGCTTAGCGGGGGCCCGATCGGGGGAGCTGTTTTTT. Translated: CASSLAGARSGELFF.

This chain connects TRBV12-3 or TRBV12-4 to TRBJ1-2; D remains unclear. The CDR3 has 13 amino acids. The V end was cut by 3 bases, the J end by 4 bases, with 9 bases between. The CDR3 sequence is CASSFPLTYGYTF. DNA for the CDR3: TGTGCCAGCAGTTTCCCCCTCACCTATGGCTACACCTTC.

The gene calls are TRBV6-5 and TRBJ2-7; maybe TRBD2 (5 bases). The V end lost 6 bases, the J end lost 1 base, and 16 bases lay between the germline ends. The CDR3 consists of 15 residues. Per the germline V gene, CDR1 is MNHEY and CDR2 is SVGAGI. The chain's CDR3 is CASRRGRDGSYEQYF. The CDR3 DNA follows: TGTGCCAGCAGGCGCGGACGGGATGGGTCCTACGAGCAGTACTTC.

For this clone: Other DNA sequences in the sample encode the same CDR3. The V and J genes are TRBV6-1 and TRBJ1-5; no firm D call. Germline values: CDR1 MNHNS, CDR2 SASEGT. With 2 bases removed from V and 0 bases from J, the gap between germline ends came to 5 bases. The CDR3 sequence is 14 residues long. CDR3 in amino acids: CASSEQDSNQPQHF. The CDR3 DNA reads as TGTGCCAGCAGTGAACAGGATAGCAATCAGCCCCAGCATTTT.